The 24 T cell receptor beta chains presented below share a single source sample, sequenced in a study of blood T cell repertoires in COVID-19 (dated by TCRdb to 2018 to 2021). The library was built by means of the immunoSEQ multiplex PCR assay. Here the immuneACCESS table is served through TCRdb, limited to in-frame sequences with V and J called. Missing clones are a known gap in these copies; in checked studies unresolved V genes cover under half, and the rest lacks a known reason. The sample records roughly 180,000 clones, under 85% of which are singletons. The ten largest clones capture around 7% of the sample. Specimen: peripheral blood. These receptors originate from a human donor in a cohort sampled during active COVID-19.

The rearrangement links TRBV7-9 to TRBJ1-2; D is undetermined. CDR1 and CDR2 from the germline V gene are SEHNR and FQNEAQ (reference sequence). V lost 2 bases, J lost 4 bases, and 5 bases lay in between. CDR3 length: 12 residues. This CDR3 is CASSLFRYGYTF. CDR3 DNA sequence: TGTGCCAGCAGCTTATTCCGCTATGGCTACACCTTC.

J is TRBJ2-1 and V is TRBV7-9; weak D call: TRBD2 (6 bases). Germline-derived CDR1 and CDR2 are SEHNR and FQNEAQ (reference sequence). The CDR3 covers 10 residues. The V gene lost 8 bases and the J gene lost 7 bases, with 6 bases spanning the gap. The CDR3 DNA reads as TGTGCCAGCGGGGGGAATGAGCAGTTCTTC. It encodes CASGGNEQFF. Full variable domain (rest looked up from reference TRBV7-9 and TRBJ2-1): DTGVSQNPRHKITKRGQNVTFRCDPISEHNRLYWYRQTLGQGPEFLTYFQNEAQLEKSRLLSDRFSAERPKGSFSTLEIQRTEQGDSAMYLCASGGNEQFFGPGTRLTVL.

The chain employs TRBV6-5 and TRBJ1-5; D ambiguous. With 0 bases removed from V and 6 bases from J, the gap between germline ends came to 9 bases. Germline V gives CDR1 MNHEY, CDR2 SVGAGI. This CDR3 contains 14 residues. The DNA for the CDR3 is TGTGCCAGCAGTTACTCGGAGTCGGCTCAGCCCCAGCATTTT. It encodes CASSYSESAQPQHF.

This clone was observed a handful of times. The chain combines TRBV4-2 with TRBJ1-2; 7 bases match TRBD1. The CDR3 is 16 amino acids. Looked up from germline, CDR1 is LGHNA and CDR2 is YNFKEQ. With V trimmed by 1 base and J by 1 base, 6 bases remained unmatched. This CDR3 is CASSQARGQYNYGYTF. CDR3 nucleotide sequence: TGTGCCAGCAGCCAAGCTCGGGGACAGTATAACTATGGCTACACCTTC.

The gene calls are TRBV7-3 and TRBJ2-2; perhaps TRBD1 as D (6 bases). Between the trimmed V and J ends, which lost 5 bases and 6 bases, there was a span of 16 bases. The CDR3 is made up of 15 amino acids. Germline V gene data show CDR1 as SGHTA and CDR2 as FQGTGA. The CDR3 spells CASSPDDWTAGELFF. CDR3 in DNA: TGTGCCAGCAGCCCGGACGATTGGACAGCCGGGGAGCTGTTTTTT.

The chain links TRBV11-2 to TRBJ2-5; 8 positions match TRBD1. Germline lookup yields CDR1 SGHAT and CDR2 FQNNGV. V lost 3 bases, J lost 4 bases, and 7 bases stayed unmatched. CDR3 size: 15 residues. CDR3 region: CASSFQGQGPETQYF. CDR3 DNA: TGTGCCAGCAGCTTCCAAGGACAGGGACCAGAGACCCAGTACTTC. Drawing the rest from reference TRBV11-2 and TRBJ2-5, the complete variable domain is EAGVAQSPRYKIIEKRQSVAFWCNPISGHATLYWYQQILGQGPKLLIQFQNNGVVDDSQLPKDRFSAERLKGVDSTLKIQPAKLEDSAVYLCASSFQGQGPETQYFGPGTRLLVL.

This clone came up a few times. The J gene is TRBJ1-2, the V gene TRBV6-6; TRBD1 matches at 9 bases. V gave up 6 bases and J gave up 8 bases; unmatched junction bases: 7. The germline CDR1 and CDR2 sequences are MNHNY and SVGAGI (reference sequence). The length of the CDR3 is 13 residues. Here the CDR3 reads CASSGQGRLGYTF. CDR3 bases: TGTGCCAGCAGCGGACAGGGGAGATTGGGCTACACCTTC.

The chain has TRBV20-1 and TRBJ2-2; perhaps TRBD1 as D (5 bases). The V gene's germline CDR1 is DFQATT and CDR2 SNEGSKA (reference sequence). The CDR3 contains 11 residues. The V and J ends lost 3 bases and 11 bases respectively, with 10 bases between them. Here the CDR3 DNA reads TGCAGTGCTAGGGACACCGAAGAGCTGTTTTTT. Protein product: CSARDTEELFF.

CDR3 bases: TGCGCCAGCAGCTTGGGAGACTTTAGCAATCAGCCCCAGCATTTT. Amino acids: CASSLGDFSNQPQHF. The V and J genes are TRBV5-1 and TRBJ1-5, with D unclear. Germline lookup yields CDR1 SGHRS and CDR2 YFSETQ. The CDR3 consists of 15 residues. V dropped 0 bases and J dropped 0 bases, with 7 bases sitting between them.

The V and J genes are TRBV27 and TRBJ2-7; TRBD2 matches at 15 bases. The ends lost 3 bases at V and 8 bases at J; junction bases unmatched: 5. Per germline, CDR1 MNHEY and CDR2 SMNVEV (reference sequence). The CDR3 covers 15 residues. The CDR3 spells CASSFSGTSGGQQYF. The CDR3 nucleotides read TGTGCCAGCAGTTTTTCCGGGACTAGCGGGGGGCAGCAGTACTTC.

The V and J genes are TRBV9 and TRBJ2-3; 8 positions agree with TRBD1. This CDR3 is built from 16 residues. Germline CDR1 reads SGDLS; CDR2 reads YYNGEE. The ends lost 0 bases at V and 4 bases at J; junction bases unmatched: 7. CDR3 loop: CASSVGAGGLADTQYF. CDR3 nucleotides: TGTGCCAGCAGCGTAGGGGCAGGGGGCCTCGCAGATACGCAGTATTTT.

The rearrangement links TRBV5-4 to TRBJ2-7, with 7 positions matching TRBD2. Trimming removed 4 bases from V and 6 bases from J; junction bases left unmatched: 4. The germline CDR1 and CDR2 sequences are SGHNT and YYREEE (reference sequence). The CDR3 runs 12 residues. In nucleotides, the CDR3 is TGTGCCAGCAGCCTCCCGGGAGGCGAGCAGTACTTC. Translation: CASSLPGGEQYF. Filled out from reference TRBV5-4 and TRBJ2-7, the complete variable domain reads ETGVTQSPTHLIKTRGQQVTLRCSSQSGHNTVSWYQQALGQGPQFIFQYYREEENGRGNFPPRFSGLQFPNYSSELNVNALELDDSALYLCASSLPGGEQYFGPGTRLTVT.

The table lists this clone with a few counts. This chain connects TRBV12-3 or TRBV12-4 to TRBJ1-5; D not certain. Trimming removed 5 bases from V and 6 bases from J, with 11 bases in between. The CDR3 is 13 residues long. The DNA of the CDR3 is TGTGCCAGCAGTCCCCTGGAGGGTCAGCCCCAGCATTTT. It is translated as CASSPLEGQPQHF.

The J gene is TRBJ1-6, the V gene TRBV7-9; 7 bases are a match to TRBD1. V trimming: 3 bases; J trimming: 11 bases; junction bases outside the gene matches: 7. CDR1 is SEHNR, CDR2 FQNEAQ, per germline (reference sequence). This CDR3 has 14 amino acids. The chain's CDR3 is CASSFGTAHTPLHF. The CDR3 DNA is TGTGCCAGCAGCTTCGGGACAGCCCATACACCCCTCCACTTT. The variable domain in full, completed from reference TRBV7-9 and TRBJ1-6, reads DTGVSQNPRHKITKRGQNVTFRCDPISEHNRLYWYRQTLGQGPEFLTYFQNEAQLEKSRLLSDRFSAERPKGSFSTLEIQRTEQGDSAMYLCASSFGTAHTPLHFGNGTRLTVT.

The gene calls are TRBV5-6 and TRBJ2-7; 7 bases align to TRBD1. The trim removed 2 bases at V and 1 base at J, leaving 12 bases unmatched. The CDR3 length is 17 residues. The germline V gene has CDR1 SGHDT and CDR2 YYEEEE. For the CDR3, the DNA is TGTGCCAGCAGCTTTTCCCCTCAGGGGGTCCAGTCCTACGAGCAGTACTTC. Protein sequence: CASSFSPQGVQSYEQYF.

The V call is TRBV19, the J call TRBJ2-1; D may be TRBD2 (5 bases). Trimming took off 4 bases at V and 3 bases at J, with 7 bases between the two ends. This CDR3 is 13 amino acids long. Germline CDR1 LNHDA, CDR2 SQIVND (reference sequence). The CDR3 is CASSRGFYNEQFF. The DNA for the CDR3 is TGTGCCAGTAGTAGAGGGTTCTACAATGAGCAGTTCTTC.

V usage is TRBV2 and J usage is TRBJ1-6; possible D gene TRBD1, 6 bases. Germline CDR1 reads SNHLY; CDR2 reads FYNNEI. The ends were cut back, 8 bases at V and 3 bases at J, with 11 bases in the middle. CDR3 length equals 14 residues. The CDR3 reads CASGGQIYNSPLHF. The CDR3 DNA reads TGTGCCAGCGGTGGACAGATCTATAATTCACCCCTCCACTTT.

The genes are TRBV5-1 and TRBJ2-1; 8 bases agree with TRBD2. Trimming removed 0 bases from V and 1 base from J; junction bases left unmatched: 9. Germline assignment: CDR1 SGHRS and CDR2 YFSETQ. The CDR3 has 18 amino acids. CDR3 sequence reads: CASSLDFLAGGSYNEQFF. The CDR3 nucleotides read TGCGCCAGCAGCTTGGATTTTCTAGCGGGCGGTTCCTACAATGAGCAGTTCTTC.

The J gene is TRBJ2-7, the V gene TRBV27; D is perhaps TRBD2 (5 bases). Germline V gene data show CDR1 as MNHEY and CDR2 as SMNVEV (reference sequence). The V and J ends lost 2 bases and 4 bases respectively, with 15 bases between them. CDR3 length: 15 residues. DNA for the CDR3: TGTGCCAGCAGTTTAGACCGCGGCGGAGGATACGAGCAGTACTTC. It yields the protein CASSLDRGGGYEQYF.

The chain joins TRBV29-1 to TRBJ2-1, with 8 positions matching TRBD2. Germline CDR1 and CDR2: SQVTM and ANQGSEA. V shed 5 bases, J shed 2 bases, and the junction held 2 bases outside the gene matches. This CDR3 contains 13 residues. The CDR3 reads CSVPGGAYNEQFF. The CDR3 bases are TGCAGCGTTCCCGGGGGGGCCTACAATGAGCAGTTCTTC.

The gene calls are TRBV13 and TRBJ1-3, with D unresolved. This CDR3 has 12 amino acids. The V gene's germline CDR1 is PRHDT and CDR2 FYEKMQ (reference sequence). Trimming cost V 6 bases and J 7 bases, with 10 bases left between them. The CDR3 DNA reads as TGTGCCAGCAGGAGTCCGAGTAACACCATATATTTT. Translated, it gives CASRSPSNTIYF.

The rearrangement uses TRBV7-2 and TRBJ2-7; TRBD1 is a possible D gene (5 bases). Germline CDR1 reads SGHTA; CDR2 reads FQGNSA. The CDR3 has 17 residues. V was clipped by 0 bases and J by 2 bases, with 17 bases between them. As DNA, the CDR3 is TGTGCCAGCAGCTTAGCGACAGTGCGTTTTGTCGCCTACGAGCAGTACTTC. As protein: CASSLATVRFVAYEQYF. Complete variable domain (other parts from reference TRBV7-2 and TRBJ2-7): GAGVSQSPSNKVTEKGKDVELRCDPISGHTALYWYRQSLGQGLEFLIYFQGNSAPDKSGLPSDRFSAERTGGSVSTLTIQRTQQEDSAVYLCASSLATVRFVAYEQYFGPGTRLTVT.

V is TRBV18 and J is TRBJ2-7; D unresolved. Trimming removed 0 bases from V and 4 bases from J, with 10 bases in between. Germline CDR1 KGHSH, CDR2 LQKENI. The CDR3 is 14 residues long. DNA for the CDR3: TGTGCCAGCTCACCACCGCTCTCGCGGTACGAGCAGTACTTC. Translating it yields CASSPPLSRYEQYF.

As DNA, the CDR3 is TGCAGCGTTGCCAGGGGCGCGAACACCGGGGAGCTGTTTTTT. Its protein is CSVARGANTGELFF. V and J are TRBV29-1 and TRBJ2-2; D possibly corresponds to TRBD1 (6 bases). From germline, CDR1 is SQVTM and CDR2 ANQGSEA. The CDR3 sequence is 14 residues long. Trimming shortened V by 4 bases and J by 0 bases, and 9 bases separated the two germline ends.